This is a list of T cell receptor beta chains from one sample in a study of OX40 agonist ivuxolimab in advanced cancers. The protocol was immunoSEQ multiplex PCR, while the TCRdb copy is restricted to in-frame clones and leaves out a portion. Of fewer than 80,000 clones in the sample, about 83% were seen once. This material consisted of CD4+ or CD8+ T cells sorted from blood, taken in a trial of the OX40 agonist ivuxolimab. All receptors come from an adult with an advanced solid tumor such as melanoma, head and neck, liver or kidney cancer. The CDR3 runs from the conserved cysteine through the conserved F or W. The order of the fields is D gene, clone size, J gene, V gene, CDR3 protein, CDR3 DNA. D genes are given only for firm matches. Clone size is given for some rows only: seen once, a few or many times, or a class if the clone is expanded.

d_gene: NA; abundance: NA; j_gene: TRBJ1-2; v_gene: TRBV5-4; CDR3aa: CASSLHFTNYGYTF; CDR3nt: TGTGCCAGCAGCTTGCATTTCACTAACTATGGCTACACCTTC
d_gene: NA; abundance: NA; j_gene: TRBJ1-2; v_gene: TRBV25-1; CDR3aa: CASSAPTGNVGYTF; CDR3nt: TGTGCCAGCAGTGCCCCCACAGGCAATGTAGGCTACACCTTC
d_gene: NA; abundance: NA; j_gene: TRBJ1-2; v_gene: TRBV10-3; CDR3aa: CAISESGVDGYTF; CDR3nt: TGTGCCATCAGTGAGTCTGGGGTTGATGGCTACACCTTC
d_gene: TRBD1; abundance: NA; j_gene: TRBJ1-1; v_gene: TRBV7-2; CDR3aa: CASSLRPGQGWPEAFF; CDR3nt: TGTGCCAGCAGCTTGAGGCCGGGACAGGGGTGGCCTGAAGCTTTCTTT
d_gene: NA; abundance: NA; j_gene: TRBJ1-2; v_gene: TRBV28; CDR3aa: CASSKPAYGYTF; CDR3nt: TGTGCCAGCAGTAAACCCGCTTATGGCTACACCTTC
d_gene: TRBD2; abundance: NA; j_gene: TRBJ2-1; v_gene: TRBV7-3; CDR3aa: CASSLLPAGGSYNEQFF; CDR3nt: TGTGCCAGCAGCCTCCTCCCAGCGGGGGGCTCCTACAATGAGCAGTTCTTC
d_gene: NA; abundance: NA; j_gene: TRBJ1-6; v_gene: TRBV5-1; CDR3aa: CASSLAGAYNSPLHF; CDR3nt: TGTGCCAGCAGCTTGGCGGGGGCCTATAATTCACCCCTCCACTTT
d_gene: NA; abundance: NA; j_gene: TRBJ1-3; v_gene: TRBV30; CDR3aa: CAWSEGNTIYF; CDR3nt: TGTGCCTGGAGTGAAGGAAACACCATATATTTT
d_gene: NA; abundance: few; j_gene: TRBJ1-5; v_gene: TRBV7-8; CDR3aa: CASSAAGTRSNQPQHF; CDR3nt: TGTGCCAGCAGCGCTGCCGGGACCAGGAGCAATCAGCCCCAGCATTTT
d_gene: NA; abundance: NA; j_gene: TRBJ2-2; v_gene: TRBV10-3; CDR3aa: CAISERRTENTGELFF; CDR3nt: TGTGCCATCAGTGAGAGGCGGACCGAAAACACCGGGGAGCTGTTTTTT
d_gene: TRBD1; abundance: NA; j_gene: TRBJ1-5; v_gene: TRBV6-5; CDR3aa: CASSSTGQHNQPQHF; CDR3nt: TGTGCCAGCAGTTCCACGGGACAGCACAATCAGCCCCAGCATTTT
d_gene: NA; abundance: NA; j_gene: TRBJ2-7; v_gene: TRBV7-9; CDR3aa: CASSGGLRSYEQYF; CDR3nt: TGTGCCAGCAGCGGCGGACTACGCTCCTACGAGCAGTACTTC
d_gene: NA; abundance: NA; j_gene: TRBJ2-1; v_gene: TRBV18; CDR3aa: CASSPGGSYNEQFF; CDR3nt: TGTGCCAGCTCACCAGGGGGCTCCTACAATGAGCAGTTCTTC
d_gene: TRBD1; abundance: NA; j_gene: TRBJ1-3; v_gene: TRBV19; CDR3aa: CATSSWAGGFDTIYF; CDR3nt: TGTGCCACCAGCTCCTGGGCAGGGGGTTTTGATACCATATATTTT
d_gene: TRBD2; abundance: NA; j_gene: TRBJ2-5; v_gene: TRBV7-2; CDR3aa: CASSLNTGGAGETQYF; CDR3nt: TGTGCCAGCAGCTTAAATACCGGGGGGGCCGGAGAGACCCAGTACTTC
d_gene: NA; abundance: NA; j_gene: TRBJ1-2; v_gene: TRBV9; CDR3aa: CASSAPEQGNYGYTF; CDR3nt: TGTGCCAGCAGCGCCCCGGAGCAGGGGAACTATGGCTACACCTTC
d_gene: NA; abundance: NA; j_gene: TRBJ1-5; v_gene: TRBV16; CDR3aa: CASSPTNINQPQHF; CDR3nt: TGTGCCAGCAGCCCGACCAACATCAATCAGCCCCAGCATTTT